A single sample is the source of the 21 T cell receptor beta chains below, sequenced in a study of spatial heterogeneity in lung cancer. Using its own MiXCR run on the 5' RACE reads, TCRdb lists one record per CDR3 protein. The sample records about 52,000 distinct CDR3 sequences, less than 9% being singletons. Regarding time point: blood at routine non-recurrence follow-up after resection. Extraction of whole RNA from tumor, nontumor lung or frozen PBMC preceded unsorted sequencing. Sequencing was performed on PBMCs, taken at follow-up. These receptor sequences come from a female donor with early-stage non-small cell lung cancer.

There are a few counts of this clonotype. The chain joins TRBV11-2 to TRBJ2-3; D gene uncertain. V was pared by 5 bases and J by 0 bases, with 12 bases between. The CDR3 length is 15 residues. Germline CDR1 and CDR2: SGHAT and FQNNGV. Here the CDR3 DNA reads TGTGCCAGCAGCCCCTTAGACCCTAGCACAGATACGCAGTATTTT. It yields the protein CASSPLDPSTDTQYF.

Points on this clonotype: A much larger clone differs from this one at a single base, so this may be a read error. V is TRBV15 and J is TRBJ1-5, with 7 bases fitting TRBD1. Looked up from germline, CDR1 is LNHNV and CDR2 is YYDKDF (reference sequence). V was clipped by 7 bases and J by 6 bases; unmatched bases: 12. This CDR3 has 15 residues. The CDR3 nucleotides read TGTGCCACCACCCAGACAGGGAGAGGCACTCAGCCCCAGCATTTT. Translated, it gives CATTQTGRGTQPQHF.

In this sample, this clonotype turned up many times. The V and J genes are TRBV2 and TRBJ2-1; D perhaps matches TRBD1 (6 bases). This CDR3 has 14 residues. Trimming left V 3 bases short and J 4 bases short, with 10 bases between. Germline CDR1 reads SNHLY; CDR2 reads FYNNEI. The CDR3 loop reads CASSDPGQYNEQFF. In nucleotides, the CDR3 is TGTGCCAGCAGTGATCCCGGACAGTACAATGAGCAGTTCTTC.

This clonotype was detected ten times or more. V and J are TRBV5-1 and TRBJ1-5, with D possibly matching TRBD1 (6 bases). CDR1 and CDR2 (germline): SGHRS, YFSETQ. V lost 0 bases and J lost 2, with 9 bases in between. The CDR3 loop spans 15 amino acids. The CDR3 loop reads CASSLEGVGNQPQHF. As DNA, the CDR3 is TGCGCCAGCAGCTTGGAGGGGGTCGGCAATCAGCCCCAGCATTTT.

On this clonotype: Given a much more abundant clone one base away, this may be a read error. V usage is TRBV6-2 or TRBV6-3 and J usage is TRBJ2-5, with unresolved D. CDR1 and CDR2 from the germline V gene are MNHEY and SVGEGT. This CDR3 contains 11 residues. V lost 5 bases and J lost 7, with 8 bases in between. CDR3 sequence: CASSRDVTQYF. The DNA for the CDR3 is TGTGCCAGCAGTCGCGACGTGACCCAGTACTTC.

This clonotype appeared a few times. The gene calls are TRBV27 and TRBJ1-6; D is uncertain. CDR1 MNHEY and CDR2 SMNVEV come from the germline V gene (reference sequence). The CDR3 is made up of 13 amino acids. Trimming removed 6 bases from V and 7 bases from J, with 10 bases in between. The CDR3 nucleotides read TGTGCCAGCAGCCCCTTCCCCAATTCACCCCTCCACTTT. It codes for CASSPFPNSPLHF.

This clonotype has a handful of counts. The V and J genes are TRBV6-6 and TRBJ1-1; no reliable D call. The CDR3 is made up of 13 amino acids. Germline V gene lookup returns CDR1 MNHNY and CDR2 SVGAGI (reference sequence). V lost 5 bases and J 4 bases, leaving 11 bases between the germline ends. DNA for the CDR3: TGTGCCAGCAGTACCGATATTAGCACTGAAGCTTTCTTT. Translated, it gives CASSTDISTEAFF.

This clonotype came up a few times. The chain couples TRBV6-6 to TRBJ1-1; TRBD1 matches 9 bases. Germline CDR1 reads MNHNY; CDR2 reads SVGAGI (reference sequence). Losses at the gene ends were 4 bases for V and 7 bases for J; bases not matched to a gene: 7. The CDR3 runs 14 residues. The CDR3 DNA reads TGTGCCAGCAGTTTCCGCGGGACAGGGATTGAAGCTTTCTTT. Amino acids: CASSFRGTGIEAFF.

V and J are TRBV14 and TRBJ1-1, with D unclear. The CDR3 consists of 14 residues. Germline lookup yields CDR1 SGHDN and CDR2 FVKESK. V lost 2 bases and J lost 3, with 10 bases in between. This chain's CDR3 is CASSQLWRDTEAFF. The DNA for the CDR3 is TGTGCCAGCAGCCAACTCTGGAGGGACACTGAAGCTTTCTTT.

There are a few counts of this clonotype. The genes are TRBV4-1 and TRBJ1-2, with a possible D match to TRBD1 (5 bases). Germline V gene data show CDR1 as MGHRA and CDR2 as YSYEKL. The CDR3 runs to 16 residues. V lost 1 base and J 2 bases, leaving 14 bases between the germline ends. CDR3 in DNA: TGCGCCAGCAGCCAAGGTTCGACGTGGGGCAACTATGGCTACACCTTC. Translating gives CASSQGSTWGNYGYTF.

This clonotype was seen at least ten times. The chain combines TRBV28 with TRBJ2-5, with D perhaps matching TRBD1 or TRBD2 (5 bases each). The CDR3 is 16 residues long. Germline CDR1 reads MDHEN; CDR2 reads SYDVKM. V was trimmed by 6 bases and J by 1 base, leaving 18 bases between them. The CDR3 region has the DNA TGTGCCAGCAGCACTCCCGGGGCCCCCCTCCAAGAGACCCAGTACTTC. This codes for CASSTPGAPLQETQYF.

The table lists this clonotype with a few counts. The chain combines TRBV27 with TRBJ1-1; D might be TRBD1 (6 bases). The germline CDR1 and CDR2 sequences are MNHEY and SMNVEV (reference sequence). Trimming removed 5 bases from V and 4 bases from J, with 17 bases in between. CDR3 length: 15 amino acids. The CDR3 DNA sequence: TGTGCCAGCAGTCTCAACTCCAGGGGTATCACTGAAGCTTTCTTT. It specifies CASSLNSRGITEAFF.

The V and J genes are TRBV18 and TRBJ2-7, with 7 bases aligning to TRBD1. The germline CDR1 and CDR2 sequences are KGHSH and LQKENI. V trimming: 6 bases; J trimming: 5 bases; junction bases outside the gene matches: 7. This CDR3 contains 13 residues. CDR3 nucleotide sequence: TGTGCCAGCTCTCTCGACAGGGTCCACGAGCAGTACTTC. The encoded protein is CASSLDRVHEQYF. The complete variable domain, with remaining parts taken from reference TRBV18 and TRBJ2-7, reads NAGVMQNPRHLVRRRGQEARLRCSPMKGHSHVYWYRQLPEEGLKFMVYLQKENIIDESGMPKERFSAEFPKEGPSILRIQQVVRGDSAAYFCASSLDRVHEQYFGPGTRLTVT.

This clonotype was detected ten times or more. The V gene is TRBV18, the J gene TRBJ1-1; D unclear. Germline CDR1 and CDR2: KGHSH and LQKENI. The V end was cut by 5 bases, the J end by 1 base, with 8 bases between. The CDR3 is 13 residues long. The CDR3 region has the DNA TGTGCCAGCTCAGACGGCCCGAACACTGAAGCTTTCTTT. Translating gives CASSDGPNTEAFF. Full variable domain (missing parts from reference TRBV18 and TRBJ1-1): NAGVMQNPRHLVRRRGQEARLRCSPMKGHSHVYWYRQLPEEGLKFMVYLQKENIIDESGMPKERFSAEFPKEGPSILRIQQVVRGDSAAYFCASSDGPNTEAFFGQGTRLTVV.

This clonotype has at least ten counts. The chain combines TRBV20-1 with TRBJ1-6; tentative D call: TRBD1 (6 bases). The germline V and J ends were trimmed by 6 bases and 10 bases, with 19 bases remaining between them. CDR3 length: 14 residues. CDR1 DFQATT and CDR2 SNEGSKA come from the germline V gene (reference sequence). The CDR3 reads CSARPGARGSPLHF. The CDR3 DNA follows: TGCAGTGCGAGGCCGGGGGCGCGGGGCTCACCCCTCCACTTT.

This clonotype was observed at least ten times. The rearrangement uses TRBV5-1 and TRBJ2-3; 7 positions match TRBD2. Looked up from germline, CDR1 is SGHRS and CDR2 is YFSETQ. J lost 1 base, V lost 3 bases, and 14 bases had no gene match. The CDR3 contains 18 residues. DNA of the CDR3: TGCGCCAGCAGCTCTCCGGGAGGAGGGAGTATTGGCACAGATACGCAGTATTTT. Its translation: CASSSPGGGSIGTDTQYF.

This chain links TRBV3-1 with TRBJ2-2; 9 nucleotides line up with TRBD2. CDR3 size: 17 residues. Trimming removed 0 bases from V and 2 bases from J; junction bases left unmatched: 4. Germline lookup yields CDR1 LGHDT and CDR2 YNNKEL (reference sequence). CDR3 DNA: TGTGCCAGCAGCCAAGATAAACTAGCGGGTAACACCGGGGAGCTGTTTTTT. It translates to CASSQDKLAGNTGELFF. Complete variable domain (other parts from reference TRBV3-1 and TRBJ2-2): DTAVSQTPKYLVTQMGNDKSIKCEQNLGHDTMYWYKQDSKKFLKIMFSYNNKELIINETVPNRFSPKSPDKAHLNLHINSLELGDSAVYFCASSQDKLAGNTGELFFGEGSRLTVL.

There are a few counts of this clonotype. This chain uses TRBV7-2 with TRBJ2-7, with 11 bases aligning to TRBD2. CDR1 SGHTA and CDR2 FQGNSA come from the germline V gene. The CDR3 runs 15 residues. V was pared by 6 bases and J by 0 bases, with 4 bases of the junction left unmatched. The CDR3 nucleotides read TGTGCCAGCAGGCCGACTAGCGGGACCTCCTACGAGCAGTACTTC. This translates into CASRPTSGTSYEQYF.

This clonotype was seen many times. The chain recombines TRBV28 with TRBJ1-6; 8 bases agree with TRBD1. The CDR3 spans 14 residues. The ends lost 6 bases at V and 4 bases at J; junction bases unmatched: 2. CDR1 is MDHEN and CDR2 is SYDVKM in the germline V gene. This CDR3 is CASSWTGYNSPLHF. The DNA for the CDR3 is TGTGCCAGCAGCTGGACAGGGTATAATTCACCCCTCCACTTT.

This clonotype came up a few times. The chain carries TRBV6-1 and TRBJ1-2; a possible D gene is TRBD1 (6 bases). Germline V gene sequence: CDR1 MNHNS, CDR2 SASEGT. V was shortened by 8 bases and J by 4 bases, with 14 bases between the two germline ends. The length of the CDR3 is 13 residues. CDR3 bases: TGTGCCAGCGCGGGGGCGGGACGCTATGGCTACACCTTC. Translating it yields CASAGAGRYGYTF.

Of note for this clonotype: A much bigger clone sits one base away, suggesting this may be a read error. V usage is TRBV11-2 and J usage is TRBJ2-4; TRBD1 matches 8 bases. Germline CDR1 and CDR2: SGHAT and FQNNGV. Germline trimming cut 7 bases from V and 8 bases from J; bases unmatched to any gene: 10. There are 14 residues in the CDR3. CDR3 DNA sequence: TGTGCCAGCAACTCCCCCACAGGGGGATACATTCAGTACTTC. Protein product: CASNSPTGGYIQYF.